These 9 T cell receptor beta chains were sequenced from one sample in a study of T cell responses to AZD1222 COVID-19 vaccine. TCRdb keeps only in-frame clones here, not all; method: immunoSEQ multiplex PCR. The repertoire holds 90,000 to 130,000 clones, with roughly 90% as singletons. The input for sequencing was peripheral blood, taken on day 0 of MenACWY control vaccination. These receptor sequences come from an adult in good health.

Only one count was recorded for this clone. This chain connects TRBV6-6 to TRBJ1-5; D is ambiguous. The germline V gene encodes CDR1 MNHNY and CDR2 SVGAGI (reference sequence). The V end lost 7 bases, the J end lost 4 bases, and 20 bases lay between the germline ends. The CDR3 consists of 16 residues. The CDR3 reads CASTSRGQDPNQPQHF. The CDR3 DNA is TGTGCCAGCACCTCCCGCGGGCAGGACCCAAATCAGCCCCAGCATTTT.

This chain links TRBV4-1 with TRBJ1-4; D gene ambiguous. The germline gives CDR1 MGHRA, CDR2 YSYEKL. The CDR3 is 17 residues long. V lost 1 base, J lost 3 bases, and 15 bases lay in between. As DNA, the CDR3 is TGCGCCAGCAGCCAAGCACGGTCGAGTCGGGCTAATGAAAAACTGTTTTTT. Translation: CASSQARSSRANEKLFF.

V is TRBV19 and J is TRBJ1-5; perhaps TRBD1 as D (5 bases). Trimming shortened V by 0 bases and J by 7 bases, and 16 bases separated the two germline ends. CDR3 length equals 16 residues. Germline CDR1 and CDR2: LNHDA and SQIVND (reference sequence). CDR3 loop: CASSIDLAYGGQPQHF. CDR3 in DNA: TGTGCCAGTAGTATAGATCTCGCGTACGGGGGACAGCCCCAGCATTTT.

This chain connects TRBV12-3 or TRBV12-4 to TRBJ2-3; D is undetermined. The CDR3 covers 11 residues. V was shortened by 6 bases and J by 5 bases, with 6 bases between the two germline ends. The DNA of the CDR3 is TGTGCCAGCAGCCTAAGAGATACGCAGTATTTT. Amino acid sequence: CASSLRDTQYF.

The rearrangement joins TRBV29-1 to TRBJ2-2, with 7 bases matching TRBD1. The CDR3 length is 13 residues. Germline V gene sequence: CDR1 SQVTM, CDR2 ANQGSEA. This CDR3 is CSGREGAPGELFF. DNA for the CDR3: TGCAGTGGGCGTGAGGGGGCTCCCGGGGAGCTGTTTTTT.

V is TRBV10-1 and J is TRBJ1-1, with a tentative D call TRBD1 (6 bases). The CDR3 extends over 13 amino acids. The germline V and J ends were trimmed by 6 bases and 5 bases, with 13 bases remaining between them. Germline assignment: CDR1 WNHNN and CDR2 SYGVQD (reference sequence). CDR3 protein: CASSEGGETEAFF. DNA for the CDR3: TGCGCCAGCAGCGAAGGGGGAGAGACTGAAGCTTTCTTT.

The chain has TRBV9 and TRBJ2-5; D gene uncertain. The V and J ends lost 0 bases and 5 bases respectively, with 8 bases between them. The CDR3 loop spans 13 amino acids. Looked up from germline, CDR1 is SGDLS and CDR2 is YYNGEE. In DNA form, the CDR3 reads TGTGCCAGCAGCGTAGCTTTGTCGGAGACCCAGTACTTC. It yields the protein CASSVALSETQYF. Variable domain in full (rest from reference TRBV9 and TRBJ2-5): DSGVTQTPKHLITATGQRVTLRCSPRSGDLSVYWYQQSLDQGLQFLIQYYNGEERAKGNILERFSAQQFPDLHSELNLSSLELGDSALYFCASSVALSETQYFGPGTRLLVL.

V is TRBV30 and J is TRBJ1-1; weak D call: TRBD1 (5 bases). This CDR3 is 11 amino acids long. V lost 8 bases and J lost 7, with 14 bases in between. CDR1 and CDR2 from the germline V gene are GTSNPN and SVGIG (reference sequence). The CDR3 DNA is TGTGCCGGGACCACAGGATTTGAAGCTTTCTTT. Translation: CAGTTGFEAFF. The whole variable domain, remainder taken from reference TRBV30 and TRBJ1-1, is SQTIHQWPATLVQPVGSPLSLECTVEGTSNPNLYWYRQAAGRGLQLLFYSVGIGQISSEVPQNLSASRPQDRQFILSSKKLLLSDSGFYLCAGTTGFEAFFGQGTRLTVV.

The V and J genes are TRBV6-5 and TRBJ2-3, with 12 bases matching TRBD1. Germline V gives CDR1 MNHEY, CDR2 SVGAGI. The CDR3 extends over 15 amino acids. With 5 bases clipped from V and 3 bases from J, the junction kept 3 bases outside the gene matches. CDR3 region: CASSRGQGATDTQYF. The CDR3 DNA sequence: TGTGCCAGCAGTCGGGGACAGGGGGCAACAGATACGCAGTATTTT.